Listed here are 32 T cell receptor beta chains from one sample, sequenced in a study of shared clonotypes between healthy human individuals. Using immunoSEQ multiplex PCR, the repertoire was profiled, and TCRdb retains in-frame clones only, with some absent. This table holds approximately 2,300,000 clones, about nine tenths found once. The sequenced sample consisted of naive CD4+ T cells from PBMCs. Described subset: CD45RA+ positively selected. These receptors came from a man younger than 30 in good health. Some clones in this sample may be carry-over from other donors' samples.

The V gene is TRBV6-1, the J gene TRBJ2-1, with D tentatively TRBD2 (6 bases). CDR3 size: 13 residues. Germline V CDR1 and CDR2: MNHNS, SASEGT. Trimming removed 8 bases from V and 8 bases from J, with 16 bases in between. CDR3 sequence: CASGTSYRDEQFF. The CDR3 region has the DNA TGTGCCAGCGGTACTAGCTATCGCGATGAGCAGTTCTTC.

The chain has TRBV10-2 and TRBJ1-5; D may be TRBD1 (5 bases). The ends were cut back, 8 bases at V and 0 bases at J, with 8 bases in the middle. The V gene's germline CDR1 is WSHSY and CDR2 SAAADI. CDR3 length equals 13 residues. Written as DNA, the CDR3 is TGCGCCAGCCAGGGTTATAGCAATCAGCCCCAGCATTTT. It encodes CASQGYSNQPQHF.

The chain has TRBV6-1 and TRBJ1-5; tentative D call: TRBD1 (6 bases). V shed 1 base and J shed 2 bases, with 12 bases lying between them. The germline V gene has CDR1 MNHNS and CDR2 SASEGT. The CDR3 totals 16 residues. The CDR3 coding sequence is TGTGCCAGCAGTGAAGGGAGCAGGGGAGGCAATCAGCCCCAGCATTTT. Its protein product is CASSEGSRGGNQPQHF.

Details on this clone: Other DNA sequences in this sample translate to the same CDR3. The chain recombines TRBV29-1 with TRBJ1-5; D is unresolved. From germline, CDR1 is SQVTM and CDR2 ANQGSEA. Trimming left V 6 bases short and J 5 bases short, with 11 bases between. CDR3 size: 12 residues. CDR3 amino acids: CSVGTGDQPQHF. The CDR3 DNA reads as TGCAGCGTAGGAACCGGGGATCAGCCCCAGCATTTT.

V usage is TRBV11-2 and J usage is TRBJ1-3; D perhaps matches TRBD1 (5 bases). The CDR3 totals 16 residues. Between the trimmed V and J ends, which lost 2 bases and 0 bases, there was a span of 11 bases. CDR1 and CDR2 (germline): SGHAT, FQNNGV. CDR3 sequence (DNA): TGTGCCAGCAGCTTACTAACAGGATTCTCTGGAAACACCATATATTTT. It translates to CASSLLTGFSGNTIYF.

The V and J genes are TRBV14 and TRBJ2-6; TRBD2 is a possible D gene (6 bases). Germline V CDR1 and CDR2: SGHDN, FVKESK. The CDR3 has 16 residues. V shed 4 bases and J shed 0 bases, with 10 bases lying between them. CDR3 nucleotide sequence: TGTGCCAGCAGCCCATGGGAGGCCTCTGGGGCCAACGTCCTGACTTTC. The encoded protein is CASSPWEASGANVLTF.

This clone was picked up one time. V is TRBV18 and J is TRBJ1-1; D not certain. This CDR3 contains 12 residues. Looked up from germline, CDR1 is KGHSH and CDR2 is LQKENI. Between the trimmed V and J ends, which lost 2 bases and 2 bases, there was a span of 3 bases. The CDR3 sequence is CASSPDNTEAFF. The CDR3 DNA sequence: TGTGCCAGCTCACCAGATAACACTGAAGCTTTCTTT.

The CDR3 nucleotides read TGTGCCAGTAGTATAGGCCCGGGACTAGTTTCCAATGAGCAGTTCTTC. It codes for CASSIGPGLVSNEQFF. V usage is TRBV19 and J usage is TRBJ2-1, with TRBD2 matching 8 bases. Germline V gene sequence: CDR1 LNHDA, CDR2 SQIVND (reference sequence). V lost 1 base to trimming and J lost 6 bases; unmatched junction nucleotides: 8. This CDR3 is built from 16 residues.

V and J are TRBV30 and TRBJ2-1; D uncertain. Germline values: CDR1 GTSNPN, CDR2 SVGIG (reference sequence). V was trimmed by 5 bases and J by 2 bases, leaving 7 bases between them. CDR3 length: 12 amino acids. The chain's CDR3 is CAWERTYNEQFF. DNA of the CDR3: TGTGCCTGGGAACGGACCTACAATGAGCAGTTCTTC.

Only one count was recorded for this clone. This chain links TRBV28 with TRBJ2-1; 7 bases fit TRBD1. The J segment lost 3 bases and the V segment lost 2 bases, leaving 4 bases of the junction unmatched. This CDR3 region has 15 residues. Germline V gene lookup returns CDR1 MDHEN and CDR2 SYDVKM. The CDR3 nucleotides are TGTGCCAGCAGTTTAGGACAGGTCAGCTACAATGAGCAGTTCTTC. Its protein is CASSLGQVSYNEQFF.

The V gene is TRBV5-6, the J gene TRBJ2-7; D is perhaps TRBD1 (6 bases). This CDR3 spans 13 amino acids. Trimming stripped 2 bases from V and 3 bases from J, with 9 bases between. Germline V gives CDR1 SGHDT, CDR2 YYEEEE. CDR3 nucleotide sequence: TGTGCCAGCAGCTTTGGCAGGGGCTACGAGCAGTACTTC. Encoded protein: CASSFGRGYEQYF.

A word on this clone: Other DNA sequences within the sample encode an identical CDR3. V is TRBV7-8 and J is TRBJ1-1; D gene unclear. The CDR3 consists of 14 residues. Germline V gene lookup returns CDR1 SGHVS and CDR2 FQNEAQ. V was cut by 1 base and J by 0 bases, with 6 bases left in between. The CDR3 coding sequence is TGTGCCAGCAGCTTAGTTCACCTGAACACTGAAGCTTTCTTT. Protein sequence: CASSLVHLNTEAFF.

This chain's CDR3 is CASSLLGISGNTIYF. In nucleotides, the CDR3 is TGTGCCAGCAGCCTATTAGGGATCTCTGGAAACACCATATATTTT. This chain links TRBV7-9 with TRBJ1-3; no firm D call. With 5 bases removed from V and 0 bases from J, the gap between germline ends came to 11 bases. CDR1 and CDR2 from the germline V gene are SEHNR and FQNEAQ (reference sequence). The CDR3 totals 15 residues.

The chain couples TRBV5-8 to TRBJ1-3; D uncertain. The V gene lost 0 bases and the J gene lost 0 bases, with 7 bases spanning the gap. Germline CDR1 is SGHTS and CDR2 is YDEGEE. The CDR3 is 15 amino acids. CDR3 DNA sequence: TGTGCCAGCAGCTTGGCCCTCACCTCTGGAAACACCATATATTTT. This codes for CASSLALTSGNTIYF.

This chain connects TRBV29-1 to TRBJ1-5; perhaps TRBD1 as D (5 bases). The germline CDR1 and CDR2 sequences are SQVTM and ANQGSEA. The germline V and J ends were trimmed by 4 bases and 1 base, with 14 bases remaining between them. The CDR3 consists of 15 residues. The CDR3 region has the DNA TGCAGCGTTGTCTACGGTCCAGGGAGCAATCAGCCCCAGCATTTT. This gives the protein CSVVYGPGSNQPQHF.

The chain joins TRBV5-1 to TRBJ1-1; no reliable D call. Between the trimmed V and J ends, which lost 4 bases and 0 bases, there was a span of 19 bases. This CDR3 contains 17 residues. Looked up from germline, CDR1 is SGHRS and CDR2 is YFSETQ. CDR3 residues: CASSRGEGSGLNTEAFF. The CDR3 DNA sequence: TGCGCCAGCAGCCGGGGAGAAGGCTCCGGCTTGAACACTGAAGCTTTCTTT.

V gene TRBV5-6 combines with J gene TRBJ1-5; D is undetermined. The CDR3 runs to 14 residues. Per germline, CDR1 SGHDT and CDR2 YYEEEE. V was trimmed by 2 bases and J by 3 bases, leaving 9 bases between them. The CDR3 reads CASSFSGDNQPQHF. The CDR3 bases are TGTGCCAGCAGCTTCTCCGGAGACAATCAGCCCCAGCATTTT.

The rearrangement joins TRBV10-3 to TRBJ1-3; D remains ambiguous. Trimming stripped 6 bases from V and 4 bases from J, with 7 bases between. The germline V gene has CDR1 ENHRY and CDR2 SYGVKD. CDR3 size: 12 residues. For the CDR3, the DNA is TGTGCCATCAGCATTTTAGGAAACACCATATATTTT. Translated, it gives CAISILGNTIYF.

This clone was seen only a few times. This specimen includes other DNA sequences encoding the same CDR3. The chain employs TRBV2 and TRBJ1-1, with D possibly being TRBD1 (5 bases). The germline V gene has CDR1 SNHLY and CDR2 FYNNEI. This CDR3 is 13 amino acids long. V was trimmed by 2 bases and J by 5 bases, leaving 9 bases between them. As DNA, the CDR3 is TGTGCCAGCAGTGAAACGGGGGTGACTGAAGCTTTCTTT. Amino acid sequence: CASSETGVTEAFF. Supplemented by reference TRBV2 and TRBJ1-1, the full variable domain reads EPEVTQTPSHQVTQMGQEVILRCVPISNHLYFYWYRQILGQKVEFLVSFYNNEISEKSEIFDDQFSVERPDGSNFTLKIRSTKLEDSAMYFCASSETGVTEAFFGQGTRLTVV.

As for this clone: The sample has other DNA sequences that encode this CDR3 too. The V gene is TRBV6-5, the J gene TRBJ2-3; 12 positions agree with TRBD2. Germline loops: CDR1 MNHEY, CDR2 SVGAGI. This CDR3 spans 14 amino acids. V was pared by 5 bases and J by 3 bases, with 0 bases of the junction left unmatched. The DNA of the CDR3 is TGTGCCAGCAGTACTAGCGGGAGGACAGATACGCAGTATTTT. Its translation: CASSTSGRTDTQYF.

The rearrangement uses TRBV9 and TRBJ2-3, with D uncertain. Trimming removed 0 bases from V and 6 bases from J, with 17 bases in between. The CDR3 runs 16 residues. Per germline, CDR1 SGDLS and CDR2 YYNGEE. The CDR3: CASSVGRMSGADTQYF. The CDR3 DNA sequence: TGTGCCAGCAGCGTAGGTAGGATGAGTGGCGCCGATACGCAGTATTTT.

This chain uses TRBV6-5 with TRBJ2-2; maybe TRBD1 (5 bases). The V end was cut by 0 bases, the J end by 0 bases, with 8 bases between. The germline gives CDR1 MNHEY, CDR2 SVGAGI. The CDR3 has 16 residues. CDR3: CASSYSRQSNTGELFF. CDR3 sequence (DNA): TGTGCCAGCAGTTACTCGCGACAGTCGAACACCGGGGAGCTGTTTTTT.

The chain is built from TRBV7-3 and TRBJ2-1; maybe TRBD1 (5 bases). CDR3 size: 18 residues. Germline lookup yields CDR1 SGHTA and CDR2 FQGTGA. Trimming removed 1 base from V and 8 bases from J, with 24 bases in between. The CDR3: CASSLIHSTAALNHEQFF. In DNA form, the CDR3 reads TGTGCCAGCAGCTTAATCCACTCGACAGCAGCTTTAAATCATGAGCAGTTCTTC.

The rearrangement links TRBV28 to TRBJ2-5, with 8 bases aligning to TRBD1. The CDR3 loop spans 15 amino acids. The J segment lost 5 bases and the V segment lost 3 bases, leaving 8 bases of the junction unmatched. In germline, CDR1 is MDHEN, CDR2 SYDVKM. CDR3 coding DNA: TGTGCCAGCAGTTTTCCCGGGACAGGTGGGGAGACCCAGTACTTC. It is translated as CASSFPGTGGETQYF. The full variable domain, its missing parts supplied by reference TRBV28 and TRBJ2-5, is DVKVTQSSRYLVKRTGEKVFLECVQDMDHENMFWYRQDPGLGLRLIYFSYDVKMKEKGDIPEGYSVSREKKERFSLILESASTNQTSMYLCASSFPGTGGETQYFGPGTRLLVL.

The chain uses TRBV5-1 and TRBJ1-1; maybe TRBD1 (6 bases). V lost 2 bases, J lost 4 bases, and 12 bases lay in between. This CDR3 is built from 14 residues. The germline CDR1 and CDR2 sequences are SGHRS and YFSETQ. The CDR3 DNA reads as TGCGCCAGCAGCTTCTCGGTGGGGGCCACTGAAGCTTTCTTT. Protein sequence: CASSFSVGATEAFF.

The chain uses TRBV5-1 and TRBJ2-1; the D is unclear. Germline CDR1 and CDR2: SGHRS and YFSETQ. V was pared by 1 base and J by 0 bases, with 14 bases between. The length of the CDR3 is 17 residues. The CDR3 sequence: CASSLTPGSGSYNEQFF. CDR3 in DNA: TGCGCCAGCAGCTTGACCCCCGGCTCCGGCTCCTACAATGAGCAGTTCTTC.

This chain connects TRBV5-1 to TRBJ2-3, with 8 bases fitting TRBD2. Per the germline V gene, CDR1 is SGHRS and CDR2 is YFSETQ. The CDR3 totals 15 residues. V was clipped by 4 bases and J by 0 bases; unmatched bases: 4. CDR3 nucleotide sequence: TGCGCCAGCAGCGTATCTAGCGGGAGCACAGATACGCAGTATTTT. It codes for CASSVSSGSTDTQYF. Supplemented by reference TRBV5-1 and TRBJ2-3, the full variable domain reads KAGVTQTPRYLIKTRGQQVTLSCSPISGHRSVSWYQQTPGQGLQFLFEYFSETQRNKGNFPGRFSGRQFSNSRSEMNVSTLELGDSALYLCASSVSSGSTDTQYFGPGTRLTVL.

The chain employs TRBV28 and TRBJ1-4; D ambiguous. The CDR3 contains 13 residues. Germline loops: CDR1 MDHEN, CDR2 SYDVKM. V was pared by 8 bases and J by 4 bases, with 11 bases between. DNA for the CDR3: TGTGCCAGCCTTTCGGGCATTAATGAAAAACTGTTTTTT. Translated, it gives CASLSGINEKLFF.

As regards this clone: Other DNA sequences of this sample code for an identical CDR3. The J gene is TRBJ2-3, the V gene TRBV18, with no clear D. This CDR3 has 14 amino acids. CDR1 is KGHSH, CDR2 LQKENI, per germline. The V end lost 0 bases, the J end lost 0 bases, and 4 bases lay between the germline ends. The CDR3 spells CASSPPVSTDTQYF. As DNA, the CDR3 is TGTGCCAGCTCACCACCAGTTAGCACAGATACGCAGTATTTT. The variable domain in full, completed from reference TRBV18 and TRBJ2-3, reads NAGVMQNPRHLVRRRGQEARLRCSPMKGHSHVYWYRQLPEEGLKFMVYLQKENIIDESGMPKERFSAEFPKEGPSILRIQQVVRGDSAAYFCASSPPVSTDTQYFGPGTRLTVL.

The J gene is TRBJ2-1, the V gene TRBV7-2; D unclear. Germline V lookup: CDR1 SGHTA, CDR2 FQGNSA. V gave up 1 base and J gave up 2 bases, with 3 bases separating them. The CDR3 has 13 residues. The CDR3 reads CASSLVTYNEQFF. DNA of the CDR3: TGTGCCAGCAGCTTAGTTACCTACAATGAGCAGTTCTTC. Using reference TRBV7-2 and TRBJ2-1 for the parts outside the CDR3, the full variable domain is GAGVSQSPSNKVTEKGKDVELRCDPISGHTALYWYRQSLGQGLEFLIYFQGNSAPDKSGLPSDRFSAERTGGSVSTLTIQRTQQEDSAVYLCASSLVTYNEQFFGPGTRLTVL.

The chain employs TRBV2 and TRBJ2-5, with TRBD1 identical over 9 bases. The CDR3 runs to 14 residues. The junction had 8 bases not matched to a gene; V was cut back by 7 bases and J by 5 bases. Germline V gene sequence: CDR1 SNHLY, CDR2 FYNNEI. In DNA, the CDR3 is TGTGCCAGCAACTCACAGGGGGCCGGGGAGACCCAGTACTTC. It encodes CASNSQGAGETQYF.

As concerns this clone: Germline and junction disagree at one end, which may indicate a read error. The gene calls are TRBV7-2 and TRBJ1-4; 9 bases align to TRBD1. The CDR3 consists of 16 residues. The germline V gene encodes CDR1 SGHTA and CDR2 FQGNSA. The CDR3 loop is CASSPIQGQGGEKLFF. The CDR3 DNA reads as TGCGCCAGCAGCCCAATCCAGGGACAGGGTGGTGAAAAACTGTTTTTT.